The clone carrying this T cell receptor beta chain was seen only a few times. Germline CDR1 reads MNHEY; CDR2 reads SMNVEV (reference sequence). The CDR3 sequence is 15 residues long. The V and J ends lost 6 bases and 1 base respectively, with 13 bases between them. This entry comes from a study of blood T cell repertoires in COVID-19. The table came from immunoSEQ multiplex PCR; TCRdb's copy has only in-frame clones and leaves some out. The table shows more than 250,000 clones, with 90% occurring only once. Living in 20 to 30 US areas, the participants were between about 18 and 90 years of age. The rearrangement links TRBV27 to TRBJ1-5; D is uncertain. Sequencing was done on a sample of PBMCs or T cells enriched from blood (not recorded which). The origin of this receptor is a woman aged 18-29 years with acute COVID-19. The CDR3 loop reads CASSQNRISNQPQHF. CDR3 sequence (DNA): TGTGCCAGCAGCCAGAACAGAATAAGCAATCAGCCCCAGCATTTT.